This T cell receptor beta chain was observed in a study of T-cell memory formation after mild COVID-19. Study results and caveats: CD4+ contracting clones were found mainly in CM and EM, and CD8+ ones in EMRA. Clones contracting over day 15 to 85 were CD4/CD8 balanced, with later expanders leaning CD4+.

The CDR3 runs 14 residues. Looked up from germline, CDR1 is SGHTA and CDR2 is FQGTGA. V was shortened by 5 bases and J by 2 bases, with 13 bases between the two germline ends. Comment on this clonotype: Its antigen is not known.

TCRdb independently ran MiXCR on the 5' RACE reads; one entry per CDR3 protein. The sample records fewer than 700,000 distinct CDR3 sequences, about a fifth being singletons. This sequence was found in an adult woman who had mild COVID-19 (a few samples of this study predate the infection). Cell type and time point are not known. The V call is TRBV7-3, the J call TRBJ2-7, with TRBD1 as a possible D gene (5 bases). Sample: PBMCs or a T cell subset sorted from them (not recorded which). The CDR3: CASSRGPGPYEQYF. The CDR3 coding sequence is TGTGCCAGCAGCCGAGGTCCAGGGCCCTACGAGCAGTACTTC.